This TCR beta chain was captured by sequencing in a study of T cell responses to AZD1222 COVID-19 vaccine. Remarks on this clone: What it binds is not known.

Profiled with immunoSEQ multiplex PCR; TCRdb holds only in-frame clones, not every one. Of 200,000 or so clones in the sample, over 70% were seen once. Study-wide findings and caveats: Close to half of all spike-specific TCRs reportedly target regions of the variants that are unmutated. Just a handful of AZD1222 recipients were seropositive at baseline.

The receptor was derived from an adult in good health. Sequenced material: peripheral blood, taken on day 0 of MenACWY control vaccination.

The CDR3 region has the DNA TGTGCCAGCAGCCCCCTCGGGGTCTACGAGCAGTACTTC. It is translated as CASSPLGVYEQYF. V gene TRBV7-2 combines with J gene TRBJ2-7, with D perhaps matching TRBD2 (5 bases). Trimming removed 5 bases at V and 3 bases at J, with 11 bases between. CDR3 length equals 13 residues. Looked up from germline, CDR1 is SGHTA and CDR2 is FQGNSA.